The 9 T cell receptor beta chains listed next were all sequenced from one sample in a study of spatial heterogeneity in lung cancer. Using its own MiXCR run on the 5' RACE reads, TCRdb lists one record per CDR3 protein. This sample yields 39,000 or so distinct CDR3 sequences, of which 7.5% are seen a single time; 25% to 35% belongs to the top ten. Time point meaning: sample taken at primary tumor resection. This sample comprised PBMCs, obtained at surgery. These receptors were collected from a male donor with early-stage non-small cell lung cancer.

This clonotype was detected a few times. The chain carries TRBV30 and TRBJ1-1, with D hard to call. CDR3 length: 11 residues. The germline gives CDR1 GTSNPN, CDR2 SVGIG (reference sequence). The V and J ends lost 0 bases and 10 bases respectively, with 9 bases between them. The CDR3 nucleotides are TGTGCCTGGAGTGTACGCGGTGGAGCTTTCTTT. It is translated as CAWSVRGGAFF.

This clonotype was seen repeatedly, ten times or more. CDR3 loop: CASSPPPGSGGSNEQFF. The CDR3 DNA reads as TGTGCCAGCAGCCCCCCCCCGGGCAGCGGGGGTTCCAATGAGCAGTTCTTC. The chain combines TRBV11-2 with TRBJ2-1, with 8 positions matching TRBD2. Germline lookup yields CDR1 SGHAT and CDR2 FQNNGV. The CDR3 consists of 17 residues. The V gene end was trimmed by 5 bases and the J gene end by 6 bases; junction bases not matched to a gene: 15.

The chain joins TRBV12-3 or TRBV12-4 to TRBJ1-3, with D hard to call. Trimming shortened V by 6 bases and J by 4 bases, and 16 bases separated the two germline ends. The CDR3 covers 15 residues. CDR3 in amino acids: CASRISSSLGNTIYF. The CDR3 DNA is TGTGCCAGCAGGATATCAAGCAGCCTGGGAAACACCATATATTTT.

There are many counts of this clonotype. The chain links TRBV27 to TRBJ1-1; no reliable D call. Trimming took off 5 bases at V and 3 bases at J, with 10 bases between the two ends. The germline CDR1 and CDR2 sequences are MNHEY and SMNVEV (reference sequence). This CDR3 comprises 13 residues. The CDR3 DNA is TGTGCCAGCAGTCCTTCTTTGGACACTGAAGCTTTCTTT. Protein sequence: CASSPSLDTEAFF.

Many counts were recorded for this clonotype. The chain combines TRBV7-2 with TRBJ2-5; either TRBD1 or TRBD2 may supply D (5 bases each). Trimming took off 5 bases at V and 1 base at J, with 8 bases between the two ends. CDR1 is SGHTA and CDR2 is FQGNSA in the germline V gene. The CDR3 is made up of 13 amino acids. CDR3 region: CASSTGAQETQYF. CDR3 coding DNA: TGTGCCAGCAGCACCGGGGCCCAAGAGACCCAGTACTTC.

This clonotype has a count of ten or more. The gene calls are TRBV15 and TRBJ2-2, with 8 bases fitting TRBD1. V trimming: 5 bases; J trimming: 3 bases; junction bases outside the gene matches: 11. Germline lookup yields CDR1 LNHNV and CDR2 YYDKDF (reference sequence). This CDR3 is 17 amino acids long. The CDR3 here is CATSGPPTGAYTGELFF. CDR3 nucleotide sequence: TGTGCCACCAGCGGCCCCCCGACAGGGGCTTACACCGGGGAGCTGTTTTTT.

The gene calls are TRBV27 and TRBJ1-1; D gene ambiguous. The CDR3 has 13 residues. Germline V CDR1 and CDR2: MNHEY, SMNVEV (reference sequence). The V end was cut by 3 bases, the J end by 4 bases, with 9 bases between. The DNA for the CDR3 is TGTGCCAGCAGTTTCCATCCCTTCACTGAAGCTTTCTTT. Translation gives CASSFHPFTEAFF.

The sample holds many counts of this clonotype. The rearrangement joins TRBV4-1 to TRBJ2-3; D possibly matches TRBD1 or TRBD2 (7 bases each). Germline loops: CDR1 MGHRA, CDR2 YSYEKL. CDR3 length: 17 amino acids. The ends were cut back, 4 bases at V and 1 base at J, with 18 bases in the middle. The CDR3, as DNA: TGCGCCAGCAGCCCGCGAGGGGGCGGGGGTCGCACAGATACGCAGTATTTT. Protein: CASSPRGGGGRTDTQYF.

This clonotype was seen a handful of times. This rearrangement joins TRBV20-1 to TRBJ2-5; 10 bases align to TRBD2. V trimming: 6 bases; J trimming: 2 bases; junction bases outside the gene matches: 9. CDR3 length: 15 amino acids. Germline CDR1 and CDR2: DFQATT and SNEGSKA (reference sequence). Written as DNA, the CDR3 is TGCAGTGCCGAGCGGGGGGGCCGGACACAAGAGACCCAGTACTTC. This encodes CSAERGGRTQETQYF.